Presented here are 27 T cell receptor beta chains from one specimen sequenced in a study of T cell responses to AZD1222 COVID-19 vaccine. Clones were read by immunoSEQ multiplex PCR, and TCRdb kept only the in-frame ones, dropping some. The data show over 150,000 clones, 88% seen once. The sample consisted of peripheral blood, taken 28 days after the second AZD1222 dose. The source is an adult who received the AZD1222 COVID-19 vaccine.

The CDR3 sequence: CASSIGTGDEKLFF. CDR3 nucleotides: TGTGCCAGTAGTATAGGGACAGGGGATGAAAAACTGTTTTTT. V is TRBV19 and J is TRBJ1-4; TRBD1 matches at 9 bases. V lost 1 base, J lost 6 bases, and 0 bases stayed unmatched. The CDR3 length is 14 residues. The germline V gene has CDR1 LNHDA and CDR2 SQIVND (reference sequence).

The gene calls are TRBV5-1 and TRBJ1-2, with 8 positions matching TRBD1. This CDR3 is built from 15 residues. Germline V CDR1 and CDR2: SGHRS, YFSETQ. After removal of 3 bases from V and 7 bases from J, the junction contained 11 bases not matched to a gene. The CDR3 here is CASSSGVQGGGGYTF. The DNA for the CDR3 is TGCGCCAGCAGCTCGGGAGTACAGGGGGGAGGTGGCTACACCTTC.

The V call is TRBV11-3, the J call TRBJ1-1; possible D gene TRBD1, 6 bases. The CDR3 is 16 residues long. The V gene lost 1 base and the J gene lost 7 bases, with 19 bases spanning the gap. Germline lookup yields CDR1 SGHNT and CDR2 YENEEA. This chain's CDR3 is CASSLGVGGFRGEAFF. In DNA, the CDR3 is TGTGCCAGCAGCTTAGGAGTCGGGGGCTTCCGCGGTGAAGCTTTCTTT.

This chain connects TRBV11-2 to TRBJ1-4; a possible D gene is TRBD1 (5 bases). Germline lookup yields CDR1 SGHAT and CDR2 FQNNGV. The V and J ends lost 5 bases and 14 bases respectively, with 12 bases between them. The CDR3 has 11 amino acids. Here the CDR3 reads CASSTGTALFF. CDR3 nucleotide sequence: TGTGCCAGCAGCACCGGGACGGCTCTGTTTTTT.

CDR3 region: CASSPLGQSTDTQYF. CDR3 bases: TGTGCCAGCAGCCCGTTGGGACAGTCCACAGATACGCAGTATTTT. The chain couples TRBV3-1 (or the pseudogene TRBV3-2) to TRBJ2-3; 7 nucleotides align to TRBD1. CDR3 length: 15 residues. The germline V gene encodes CDR1 LGHDT and CDR2 YNNKEL (reference sequence). Trimming removed 4 bases from V and 2 bases from J; junction bases left unmatched: 6.

The rearrangement joins TRBV5-8 to TRBJ1-2, with a weak D call TRBD1 (5 bases). There are 12 residues in the CDR3. Germline values: CDR1 SGHTS, CDR2 YDEGEE. V was shortened by 3 bases and J by 8 bases, with 11 bases between the two germline ends. Here the CDR3 DNA reads TGTGCCAGCAGCTACGGGACTTTCGGCTACACCTTC. Amino acids: CASSYGTFGYTF.

The chain uses TRBV27 and TRBJ2-1; a possible D gene is TRBD2 (6 bases). CDR1 and CDR2 from the germline V gene are MNHEY and SMNVEV (reference sequence). The V gene lost 2 bases and the J gene lost 7 bases, with 12 bases spanning the gap. The CDR3 loop spans 14 amino acids. In DNA form, the CDR3 reads TGTGCCAGCAGTTTACGCGGGGTGGGGAATGAGCAGTTCTTC. Translation: CASSLRGVGNEQFF.

The CDR3 loop is CASSRGARYTEAFF. CDR3 sequence (DNA): TGCGCCAGCAGCCGGGGGGCACGTTACACTGAAGCTTTCTTT. The genes are TRBV4-3 and TRBJ1-1, with D possibly TRBD1 on 6 matching bases. Looked up from germline, CDR1 is LGHNA and CDR2 is YSLEER. The CDR3 has 14 residues. The germline V and J ends were trimmed by 4 bases and 3 bases, with 12 bases remaining between them.

In this sample, this clone turned up once. This chain connects TRBV27 to TRBJ2-1; D gene unclear. V was shortened by 8 bases and J by 7 bases, with 15 bases between the two germline ends. Germline CDR1 is MNHEY and CDR2 is SMNVEV (reference sequence). This CDR3 is built from 13 residues. Here the CDR3 reads CASRNSDGNEQFF. The CDR3 DNA follows: TGTGCCAGCCGAAACTCCGATGGGAATGAGCAGTTCTTC.

The chain recombines TRBV7-9 with TRBJ1-5; 9 bases match TRBD1. This CDR3 contains 15 residues. The germline V gene encodes CDR1 SEHNR and CDR2 FQNEAQ (reference sequence). After removal of 4 bases from V and 4 bases from J, the junction contained 5 bases not matched to a gene. This CDR3 reads CASSSPGQGNQPQHF. The CDR3 nucleotides are TGTGCCAGCAGCTCTCCGGGACAGGGTAATCAGCCCCAGCATTTT. The whole variable domain, remainder taken from reference TRBV7-9 and TRBJ1-5, is DTGVSQNPRHKITKRGQNVTFRCDPISEHNRLYWYRQTLGQGPEFLTYFQNEAQLEKSRLLSDRFSAERPKGSFSTLEIQRTEQGDSAMYLCASSSPGQGNQPQHFGDGTRLSIL.

The J gene is TRBJ1-3, the V gene TRBV19, with 7 bases fitting TRBD1. CDR3 length: 15 residues. After removal of 5 bases from V and 2 bases from J, the junction contained 6 bases not matched to a gene. Germline assignment: CDR1 LNHDA and CDR2 SQIVND (reference sequence). Here the CDR3 DNA reads TGTGCCAGTAGTCGTAGGGGGCTTGCTGGAAACACCATATATTTT. Protein sequence: CASSRRGLAGNTIYF. Together with reference TRBV19 and TRBJ1-3, the CDR3 gives the full variable domain: DGGITQSPKYLFRKEGQNVTLSCEQNLNHDAMYWYRQDPGQGLRLIYYSQIVNDFQKGDIAEGYSVSREKKESFPLTVTSAQKNPTAFYLCASSRRGLAGNTIYFGEGSWLTVV.

The rearrangement joins TRBV7-3 to TRBJ1-1; weak D call: TRBD1 (5 bases). The V gene's germline CDR1 is SGHTA and CDR2 FQGTGA. The CDR3 length is 12 residues. Trimming removed 4 bases from V and 6 bases from J, with 9 bases in between. This CDR3 is CASSSMGAEAFF. CDR3 sequence (DNA): TGTGCCAGCAGCTCTATGGGGGCTGAAGCTTTCTTT.

The V and J genes are TRBV18 and TRBJ1-2; tentatively, D is TRBD1 (5 bases). CDR1 and CDR2 (germline): KGHSH, LQKENI. V gave up 6 bases and J gave up 5 bases, with 25 bases separating them. The CDR3 loop spans 17 amino acids. The CDR3 loop reads CASSRAPEEGAWYGYTF. In DNA form, the CDR3 reads TGTGCCAGCTCCAGGGCACCAGAAGAAGGGGCTTGGTATGGCTACACCTTC.

This rearrangement joins TRBV6-5 to TRBJ2-2; unclear D gene. CDR1 MNHEY and CDR2 SVGAGI come from the germline V gene. The CDR3 consists of 15 residues. Trimming removed 0 bases from V and 2 bases from J, with 7 bases in between. This CDR3 reads CASSYSISNTGELFF. The CDR3 DNA is TGTGCCAGCAGTTACTCGATTAGTAACACCGGGGAGCTGTTTTTT.

A single count supports this clone. This rearrangement joins TRBV15 to TRBJ1-4; 9 nucleotides match TRBD1. The germline V gene has CDR1 LNHNV and CDR2 YYDKDF (reference sequence). This CDR3 is built from 15 residues. After removal of 7 bases from V and 1 base from J, the junction contained 4 bases not matched to a gene. The DNA for the CDR3 is TGTGCCACCACGGGGACAGGGAGAACTAATGAAAAACTGTTTTTT. This sequence encodes CATTGTGRTNEKLFF.

The chain combines TRBV19 with TRBJ1-2; D is uncertain. The CDR3 has 13 amino acids. The V and J ends lost 5 bases and 6 bases respectively, with 13 bases between them. Germline V gives CDR1 LNHDA, CDR2 SQIVND (reference sequence). This CDR3 is CASSQTSSDGYTF. The CDR3 DNA is TGTGCCAGTAGTCAAACATCGTCTGATGGCTACACCTTC.

The chain couples TRBV10-1 to TRBJ1-1; maybe TRBD1 (6 bases). The CDR3 sequence is 13 residues long. Germline CDR1 is WNHNN and CDR2 is SYGVQD (reference sequence). Trimming took 3 bases from V and 4 from J, leaving 9 bases between them. The CDR3 bases are TGCGCCAGCAGTGAAGGGGGAGGCACTGAAGCTTTCTTT. It codes for CASSEGGGTEAFF.

The J gene is TRBJ1-3, the V gene TRBV7-2, with D possibly TRBD1 on 6 matching bases. Germline CDR1 and CDR2: SGHTA and FQGNSA. The CDR3 consists of 18 residues. V gave up 3 bases and J gave up 4 bases, with 22 bases separating them. CDR3 in DNA: TGTGCCAGCAGCTTTTCCCCTCCCGGGGGCGCGGGCGGAAACACCATATATTTT. This encodes CASSFSPPGGAGGNTIYF.

V and J are TRBV27 and TRBJ1-6; no clear D gene. The CDR3 is made up of 13 amino acids. V shed 5 bases and J shed 8 bases, with 10 bases lying between them. Germline loops: CDR1 MNHEY, CDR2 SMNVEV (reference sequence). The CDR3 DNA is TGTGCCAGCAGTCTACACAAGGATTCACCCCTCCACTTT. Translated: CASSLHKDSPLHF.

This chain links TRBV12-3 or TRBV12-4 with TRBJ2-2; a weak D match, TRBD1 (5 bases). The CDR3 is 12 amino acids. CDR3 sequence reads: CATRARTGELFF. CDR3 coding DNA: TGTGCTACCAGGGCACGCACCGGGGAGCTGTTTTTT.

The chain carries TRBV11-2 and TRBJ2-7; 7 nucleotides match TRBD1. Looked up from germline, CDR1 is SGHAT and CDR2 is FQNNGV. CDR3 length: 13 residues. With 5 bases clipped from V and 2 bases from J, the junction kept 3 bases outside the gene matches. The CDR3 here is CASSRDRTYEQYF. In DNA, the CDR3 is TGTGCCAGCAGCCGGGACAGAACCTACGAGCAGTACTTC.

Note on this clone: Distinct nucleotide sequences in the sample also encode this CDR3. The CDR3 region has the DNA TGCAGCGCCAGGAACACTGAAGCTTTCTTT. Encoded protein: CSARNTEAFF. This sequence joins TRBV29-1 and TRBJ1-1; D ambiguous. CDR1 and CDR2 (germline): SQVTM, ANQGSEA. This CDR3 has 10 residues. Trimming took off 7 bases at V and 1 base at J, with 4 bases between the two ends.

The V gene is TRBV7-9, the J gene TRBJ1-2, with D perhaps TRBD1 (6 bases). Trimming removed 3 bases at V and 8 bases at J, with 22 bases between. The CDR3 runs to 16 residues. Germline-derived CDR1 and CDR2 are SEHNR and FQNEAQ (reference sequence). The CDR3 DNA sequence: TGTGCCAGCAGCTTGACAGGCCAACACCAGCTCCTGGGCTACACCTTC. Its translation is CASSLTGQHQLLGYTF.

CDR3 protein: CASSDGTEYYGYTF. CDR3 sequence (DNA): TGTGCCAGCAGTGATGGGACAGAATACTATGGCTACACCTTC. This rearrangement joins TRBV2 to TRBJ1-2; 7 bases map to TRBD1. This CDR3 has 14 amino acids. Per germline, CDR1 SNHLY and CDR2 FYNNEI. Unmatched junction bases numbered 4, after V lost 3 bases and J lost 3 bases.

This clone was seen only a few times. V and J are TRBV7-2 and TRBJ2-7, with D possibly matching TRBD2 (6 bases). Looked up from germline, CDR1 is SGHTA and CDR2 is FQGNSA. The CDR3 length is 15 residues. The V gene lost 1 base and the J gene lost 3 bases, with 13 bases spanning the gap. The CDR3, as DNA: TGTGCCAGCAGCTTAGAAGTCGGGGGAATCTACGAGCAGTACTTC. Protein: CASSLEVGGIYEQYF. Drawing the rest from reference TRBV7-2 and TRBJ2-7, the complete variable domain is GAGVSQSPSNKVTEKGKDVELRCDPISGHTALYWYRQSLGQGLEFLIYFQGNSAPDKSGLPSDRFSAERTGGSVSTLTIQRTQQEDSAVYLCASSLEVGGIYEQYFGPGTRLTVT.

This clone was picked up a small number of times. The rearrangement links TRBV19 to TRBJ1-1; no clear D. Trimming removed 9 bases at V and 3 bases at J, with 14 bases between. The length of the CDR3 is 13 residues. CDR1 and CDR2 from the germline V gene are LNHDA and SQIVND (reference sequence). CDR3 DNA: TGTGCCAGCCACCGGGGAGGTTACACTGAAGCTTTCTTT. This encodes CASHRGGYTEAFF. The variable domain in full, with the rest retrieved from reference TRBV19 and TRBJ1-1, is DGGITQSPKYLFRKEGQNVTLSCEQNLNHDAMYWYRQDPGQGLRLIYYSQIVNDFQKGDIAEGYSVSREKKESFPLTVTSAQKNPTAFYLCASHRGGYTEAFFGQGTRLTVV.

The chain carries TRBV9 and TRBJ2-7; a weak D match, TRBD1 (5 bases). The CDR3 sequence is 16 residues long. The ends were cut back, 0 bases at V and 3 bases at J, with 16 bases in the middle. Germline CDR1 is SGDLS and CDR2 is YYNGEE. The CDR3 spells CASSVGLPGPDYEQYF. CDR3 DNA sequence: TGTGCCAGCAGCGTAGGTCTCCCAGGGCCAGACTACGAGCAGTACTTC.